The rows below give T cell receptor beta chains drawn from one sample of a study of cytomegalovirus exposure and HLA in healthy donors. Method: immunoSEQ multiplex PCR; TCRdb's copy keeps in-frame clones and lacks some. The table includes about 78,000 clones, 60% to 85% detected once. The sequenced sample was PBMCs. The receptors stem from a male donor in good health and CMV-seronegative. Both conserved end residues are part of each CDR3. A D gene is named only where the DNA matches it firmly. Only some rows state a clone size, as once, few, many or a class for expanded clones.

cdr3_aa cdr3_nt cdr3_length clone_size j_call v_call d_call
CASSLRGTFYEQYF TGTGCCAGCAGCTTGCGGGGGACCTTCTACGAGCAGTACTTC 14 - TRBJ2-7 TRBV5-4 -
CASRQTSNETDTQYF TGTGCCAGCAGACAGACTAGTAACGAGACAGATACGCAGTATTTT 15 medium-sized TRBJ2-3 TRBV6-7 -
CAISGDTSGANVLTF TGTGCCATCAGCGGCGACACCTCTGGGGCCAACGTCCTGACTTTC 15 - TRBJ2-6 TRBV10-3 -
CASSIADNSPLHF TGTGCCAGTAGTATAGCTGATAATTCACCCCTCCACTTT 13 - TRBJ1-6 TRBV19 -
CASSIDIEGGWETQYF TGTGCCAGCAGCATAGACATCGAAGGGGGCTGGGAGACCCAGTACTTC 16 - TRBJ2-5 TRBV7-9 TRBD1
CASSPPDREFFHEQFF TGTGCCAGCAGCCCACCGGACAGGGAATTTTTTCATGAGCAGTTCTTC 16 - TRBJ2-1 TRBV7-9 TRBD1
CAWSALGQGGYGYTF TGTGCCTGGAGTGCATTGGGACAGGGTGGCTATGGCTACACCTTC 15 - TRBJ1-2 TRBV30 TRBD1
CASSLGPQGKGGEKLFF TGCGCCAGCAGCTTGGGACCACAGGGGAAGGGCGGTGAAAAACTGTTTTTT 17 - TRBJ1-4 TRBV5-1 TRBD1
CASSLRGNTEAFF TGTGCCAGCAGCTTAAGGGGGAACACTGAAGCTTTCTTT 13 - TRBJ1-1 TRBV11-3 -
CAWTVGGAGGYEQYF TGTGCCTGGACGGTGGGGGGAGCGGGAGGCTACGAGCAGTACTTC 15 few TRBJ2-7 TRBV30 TRBD2
CASSNPDSSTDTQYF TGTGCCAGCAGCAACCCCGACAGTAGCACAGATACGCAGTATTTT 15 few TRBJ2-3 TRBV11-3 -
CASSFDRDQPQHF TGCGCCAGCAGCTTTGACAGGGATCAGCCCCAGCATTTT 13 - TRBJ1-5 TRBV5-1 TRBD1
CASSVGDRILHTEAFF TGTGCCAGCAGCGTAGGGGACAGAATCTTGCACACTGAAGCTTTCTTT 16 - TRBJ1-1 TRBV9 TRBD1
CASSHGQQYEQYF TGTGCCAGCAGCCATGGACAACAGTACGAGCAGTACTTC 13 - TRBJ2-7 TRBV27 -
CASSTGLRLPQYF TGTGCCAGCAGTACGGGACTACGTCTCCCCCAGTATTTT 13 - TRBJ2-3 TRBV6-6 TRBD2
CASSLGANTGELFF TGTGCCAGCAGCTTAGGAGCGAACACCGGGGAGCTGTTTTTT 14 - TRBJ2-2 TRBV7-3 -
CASSQDPRLYRSRGNQPQHF TGCGCCAGCAGCCAAGATCCCCGTCTCTATCGATCGAGAGGCAATCAGCCCCAGCATTTT 20 - TRBJ1-5 TRBV4-1 -
CASSVTGTEWETQYF TGTGCCAGCAGCGTAACCGGGACAGAGTGGGAGACCCAGTACTTC 15 - TRBJ2-5 TRBV9 TRBD1
CASSNPGGRGYGYTF TGTGCCAGCAGCAACCCGGGGGGGCGTGGCTATGGCTACACCTTC 15 - TRBJ1-2 TRBV6-5 -
CASSLSGGFSPGELFF TGTGCCAGCAGTTTATCCGGGGGGTTCAGTCCCGGGGAGCTGTTTTTT 16 - TRBJ2-2 TRBV27 TRBD2
CASSYSTVSSYEQYF TGTGCCAGCAGTTACTCGACAGTCAGCTCCTACGAGCAGTACTTC 15 - TRBJ2-7 TRBV6-6 -
CATSRDAGRTEAFF TGTGCCACCAGCAGAGATGCAGGGCGCACTGAAGCTTTCTTT 14 - TRBJ1-1 TRBV15 -
CASSLYGQGANGELFF TGCGCCAGCAGCCTCTACGGACAGGGGGCGAACGGGGAGCTGTTTTTT 16 few TRBJ2-2 TRBV5-1 TRBD1
CATSPLRRNTEAFF TGTGCCACCAGCCCCCTCCGGAGGAACACTGAAGCTTTCTTT 14 once TRBJ1-1 TRBV15 -
CASSRGQANTEAFF TGTGCCAGTAGTAGGGGACAGGCGAACACTGAAGCTTTCTTT 14 once TRBJ1-1 TRBV19 TRBD1
CASSPQGGSDYEQYF TGTGCCAGCAGCCCCCAAGGAGGGTCGGACTACGAGCAGTACTTC 15 - TRBJ2-7 TRBV7-2 -
CATSREFITSGGYTF TGTGCCACCAGCAGAGAATTCATTACCTCCGGTGGCTACACCTTC 15 - TRBJ1-2 TRBV15 -
CASRDRARETQYF TGTGCCAGCAGAGACAGGGCTCGGGAGACCCAGTACTTC 13 - TRBJ2-5 TRBV27 TRBD1
CASSILGTGAANTGELFF TGTGCCAGCAGTATCCTCGGGACAGGGGCCGCGAACACCGGGGAGCTGTTTTTT 18 - TRBJ2-2 TRBV28 TRBD1
CASTSLATDTQYF TGTGCCAGCACCTCACTAGCTACAGATACGCAGTATTTT 13 - TRBJ2-3 TRBV7-9 -
CATSRAGAQETQYF TGTGCCACCAGCAGAGCAGGGGCCCAAGAGACCCAGTACTTC 14 - TRBJ2-5 TRBV15 -
CASSQDAGIQETQYF TGCGCCAGCAGCCAAGATGCGGGAATCCAAGAGACCCAGTACTTC 15 - TRBJ2-5 TRBV4-3 -
CASSSPTGGGRQETQYF TGTGCCAGCAGCTCACCGACGGGCGGGGGGCGCCAAGAGACCCAGTACTTC 17 - TRBJ2-5 TRBV5-6 TRBD2
CASSEGYEQYF TGTGCCAGCAGCGAGGGCTACGAGCAGTACTTC 11 once TRBJ2-7 TRBV11-3 -
CASSFDRVGEQYF TGCGCCAGCAGCTTCGACAGGGTAGGCGAGCAGTACTTC 13 - TRBJ2-7 TRBV5-1 TRBD1
CASSFGDRGASGNTIYF TGTGCCAGCAGCTTTGGCGACCGAGGAGCCTCTGGAAACACCATATATTTT 17 - TRBJ1-3 TRBV7-9 -
CASSPYDERGGNEQFF TGTGCCAGCTCACCTTATGATGAGCGGGGGGGCAATGAGCAGTTCTTC 16 - TRBJ2-1 TRBV18 TRBD2
CGPGKLFF TGTGGACCAGGGAAACTGTTTTTT 8 - TRBJ1-4 TRBV5-3 -
CASSQVGTGNEKLFF TGTGCCAGCAGCCAAGTAGGGACAGGGAATGAAAAACTGTTTTTT 15 - TRBJ1-4 TRBV4-2 TRBD1
CASTRTGGVYGYTF TGTGCCAGTACCCGAACAGGGGGGGTCTATGGCTACACCTTC 14 few TRBJ1-2 TRBV19 TRBD1
CASSQDKAVLFF TGCGCCAGCAGCCAAGATAAGGCGGTACTGTTTTTT 12 - TRBJ1-4 TRBV4-1 -